This record concerns one T cell receptor (beta chain) sequence. One end of the junction is discordant with germline, which a read error may explain. Unique molecular identifiers tagged the TCRbeta library. TCRdb recomputed calls from the PCR reads with MiXCR, one row per CDR3 protein. The table lists 400,000 to 500,000 distinct CDR3 sequences, 11% of them singletons. This record belongs to a study of T-cell reconstitution after alpha-beta-depleted transplantation in children. CDR1 is SGHAT and CDR2 is FQNNGV in the germline V gene. CDR3 length: 15 amino acids. Sequenced here: PBMCs from the stem cell graft donor, sampled from the stem cell graft. This TCR was recovered from a human donor who donated a stem cell graft to a child with acute myeloid leukemia. The genes are TRBV11-2 and TRBJ2-1; D call uncertain. The CDR3 nucleotides are TGTGCCAGCAGCTTAGATACCGGCAGCTACAATGAGCAGTCCTTC. The encoded protein is CASSLDTGSYNEQSF.